Each of the 31 T cell receptor beta chains below was sequenced from the same sample in a study of regulatory T cells in long-lasting Graves disease. Indicated time point: newly diagnosed GD, antithyroid drugs for less than 3 months. PBMC-derived RNA was used for the TCR library. Arm-PCR of CDR3 regions and iRepertoire HTBI primers were the basis on which TCR beta libraries were built. TCRdb re-derived calls from the multiplex PCR reads in MiXCR, one entry per CDR3 protein. This table has about 420,000 distinct CDR3 sequences, about 17% appearing once. These sequences were also reported in another study, on T cells in Graves' hyperthyroidism and ophthalmopathy.

Specimen: peripheral blood mononuclear cells (PBMCs), collected at new diagnosis, from a patient treated with antithyroid drugs. Receptors originate from a young woman with Graves disease.

This clonotype was observed many times. The rearrangement uses TRBV10-3 and TRBJ2-3; 7 nucleotides align to TRBD2. The CDR3 is 15 residues long. V shed 0 bases and J 4 bases; nucleotides not matched to a gene: 4. Looked up from germline, CDR1 is ENHRY and CDR2 is SYGVKD. The CDR3 here is CAISESGLSSDTQYF. CDR3 nucleotides: TGTGCCATCAGTGAGTCGGGACTATCGTCAGATACGCAGTATTTT.

This clonotype was observed a handful of times. The chain recombines TRBV6-1 with TRBJ2-7; 10 nucleotides match TRBD2. Germline CDR1 is MNHNS and CDR2 is SASEGT. V shed 8 bases and J 4 bases; nucleotides not matched to a gene: 5. The CDR3 is made up of 13 amino acids. The CDR3 DNA reads TGTGCCAGCGGACAGCGGGGGGGGTACGAGCAGTACTTC. Translation: CASGQRGGYEQYF.

This clonotype was seen more than once but under ten times. This chain uses TRBV12-3 or TRBV12-4 with TRBJ2-2; 13 positions match TRBD2. V was pared by 1 base and J by 7 bases, with 3 bases of the junction left unmatched. The CDR3 covers 16 residues. In nucleotides, the CDR3 is TGTGCCAGCAGTTTAGTCGGACTAGCGGGAGTCGGGGAGCTGTTTTTT. It is translated as CASSLVGLAGVGELFF.

Only a few counts were recorded for this clonotype. The chain is built from TRBV6-5 and TRBJ2-3, with TRBD1 matching over 8 bases. The end of the DNA fits TRBJ2-5 better, so the J call may be wrong. The CDR3 is made up of 18 amino acids. Germline assignment: CDR1 MNHEY and CDR2 SVGAGI. The CDR3 nucleotides are TGTGCCAGCAGTTACTCTGCCAAGGCAGGGGGCGACGGGGAGACCCAGTACTTC. This translates into CASSYSAKAGGDGETQYF.

This clonotype was seen many times. This sequence joins TRBV20-1 and TRBJ2-3, with 11 bases lining up with TRBD2. V lost 6 bases to trimming and J lost 2 bases; unmatched junction nucleotides: 10. This CDR3 region has 16 residues. The germline gives CDR1 DFQATT, CDR2 SNEGSKA (reference sequence). CDR3 sequence (DNA): TGCAGTGCCGATGGTAGCGGGAGGGTTGCCACAGATACGCAGTATTTT. It is translated as CSADGSGRVATDTQYF.

At least ten counts were recorded for this clonotype. The chain carries TRBV28 and TRBJ2-5, with a weak D call TRBD1 (5 bases). The germline V gene has CDR1 MDHEN and CDR2 SYDVKM. This CDR3 has 15 residues. V shed 7 bases and J shed 7 bases, with 22 bases lying between them. CDR3 protein: CASTARAGHQGTQYF. Written as DNA, the CDR3 is TGTGCCAGCACCGCCCGGGCAGGCCACCAGGGGACCCAGTACTTC.

The gene calls are TRBV6-5 and TRBJ2-3, with a weak D call TRBD1 (6 bases). The germline V gene encodes CDR1 MNHEY and CDR2 SVGAGI. The V end lost 6 bases, the J end lost 2 bases, and 15 bases lay between the germline ends. The CDR3 covers 15 residues. The CDR3 nucleotides are TGTGCCAGCAGGTACAGGGATGAGCCCACAGATACGCAGTATTTT. It translates to CASRYRDEPTDTQYF.

This clonotype was seen at least ten times. J is TRBJ1-2 and V is TRBV4-1, with D unresolved. Trimming removed 3 bases from V and 4 bases from J, with 9 bases in between. This CDR3 spans 13 amino acids. Germline CDR1 reads MGHRA; CDR2 reads YSYEKL. The CDR3 loop is CASSQGEGYGYTF. CDR3 in DNA: TGCGCCAGCAGCCAGGGAGAGGGCTATGGCTACACCTTC.

This clonotype was seen many times. The V and J genes are TRBV15 and TRBJ1-5; D gene ambiguous. The V and J ends lost 5 bases and 4 bases respectively, with 12 bases between them. CDR1 LNHNV and CDR2 YYDKDF come from the germline V gene (reference sequence). The CDR3 is 14 amino acids. The CDR3 coding sequence is TGTGCCACCAGCCTACAACTTGGTAATCAGCCCCAGCATTTT. Translated, it gives CATSLQLGNQPQHF.

This clonotype appeared many times. The rearrangement joins TRBV7-3 to TRBJ2-7; maybe TRBD2 (6 bases). V gave up 1 base and J gave up 2 bases, with 12 bases separating them. Germline V gene lookup returns CDR1 SGHTA and CDR2 FQGTGA. The CDR3 has 15 amino acids. The CDR3 nucleotides are TGTGCCAGCAGCTTAATGGCGGGGCCCCCCTACGAGCAGTACTTC. It yields the protein CASSLMAGPPYEQYF.

This clonotype was seen many times. V and J are TRBV27 and TRBJ2-7, with 7 bases fitting TRBD2. J gave up 4 bases and V 3 bases, and 6 bases lay outside the gene matches. CDR1 is MNHEY, CDR2 SMNVEV, per germline (reference sequence). The CDR3 is made up of 14 amino acids. CDR3 loop: CASSFGAGSYEQYF. Written as DNA, the CDR3 is TGTGCCAGCAGTTTTGGAGCGGGATCATACGAGCAGTACTTC.

There are many counts of this clonotype. The J gene is TRBJ2-7, the V gene TRBV2, with 16 positions matching TRBD2. The V and J ends lost 8 bases and 5 bases, in that order; junction bases with no gene match: 6. Germline CDR1 and CDR2: SNHLY and FYNNEI. This CDR3 has 15 amino acids. CDR3 sequence: CASGTSGRAGHEQYF. In nucleotides, the CDR3 is TGTGCCAGCGGGACTAGCGGGAGGGCCGGCCACGAGCAGTACTTC.

This clonotype showed up many times. V usage is TRBV28 and J usage is TRBJ1-5; TRBD1 matches at 7 bases. Trimming took 4 bases from V and 0 from J; bases not matched to a gene: 9. In germline, CDR1 is MDHEN, CDR2 SYDVKM. The CDR3 covers 17 residues. The CDR3 loop is CASSSIQGSFSNQPQHF. CDR3 nucleotides: TGTGCCAGCAGTTCGATACAGGGGTCATTTAGCAATCAGCCCCAGCATTTT. The entire variable domain, with the rest obtained from reference TRBV28 and TRBJ1-5, is as follows: DVKVTQSSRYLVKRTGEKVFLECVQDMDHENMFWYRQDPGLGLRLIYFSYDVKMKEKGDIPEGYSVSREKKERFSLILESASTNQTSMYLCASSSIQGSFSNQPQHFGDGTRLSIL.

This clonotype was detected ten times or more. The genes are TRBV11-2 and TRBJ2-5; 9 bases line up with TRBD2. Trimming took 1 base from V and 4 from J; bases not matched to a gene: 4. The CDR3 has 15 residues. Germline V gene lookup returns CDR1 SGHAT and CDR2 FQNNGV. As DNA, the CDR3 is TGTGCCAGCAGCTTAGTTAGCGGGAGAATAGAGACCCAGTACTTC. Residues: CASSLVSGRIETQYF.

The sample holds many counts of this clonotype. The CDR3 DNA is TGTGCCAGCAGCTTATCTGACAGATTTGAAGCTTTCTTT. It yields the protein CASSLSDRFEAFF. The J gene is TRBJ1-1, the V gene TRBV11-1; D might be TRBD1 (5 bases). Trimming removed 2 bases from V and 7 bases from J, with 11 bases in between. The V gene's germline CDR1 is SGHAT and CDR2 FQDESV (reference sequence). The CDR3 sequence is 13 residues long.

This clonotype came up once. The V and J genes are TRBV20-1 and TRBJ2-5, with D possibly TRBD1 on 6 matching bases. This CDR3 spans 13 amino acids. CDR1 is DFQATT, CDR2 SNEGSKA, per germline (reference sequence). V dropped 5 bases and J dropped 5 bases, with 15 bases sitting between them. The CDR3 nucleotides are TGCAGTGCTTCCCAGGACAGCCAGGAGACCCAGTACTTC. It codes for CSASQDSQETQYF.

The DNA for the CDR3 is TGTGCCAGTAGTAGATACAGGGACGAGCAGTTCTTC. It translates to CASSRYRDEQFF. The gene calls are TRBV19 and TRBJ2-1; perhaps TRBD1 as D (6 bases). V lost 4 bases and J lost 10, with 11 bases in between. CDR3 size: 12 residues. Germline V gives CDR1 LNHDA, CDR2 SQIVND (reference sequence).

This clonotype occurred a few times. CDR3 coding DNA: TGTGCCATCAGTGTGACAGGGGGTAGTGGCCAGCCCCAGCATTTT. It specifies CAISVTGGSGQPQHF. The chain combines TRBV10-3 with TRBJ1-5; 9 positions agree with TRBD1. CDR3 length equals 15 residues. V shed 4 bases, J shed 7 bases, and the junction held 8 bases outside the gene matches. Germline V gene sequence: CDR1 ENHRY, CDR2 SYGVKD.

This clonotype was counted only a few times. The V call is TRBV18, the J call TRBJ1-5, with D unclear. CDR3 length equals 12 residues. Germline-derived CDR1 and CDR2 are KGHSH and LQKENI. Trimming stripped 2 bases from V and 6 bases from J, with 5 bases between. The CDR3 reads CASSPGIQPQHF. CDR3 DNA: TGTGCCAGCTCACCAGGGATTCAGCCCCAGCATTTT.

In its sample, this clonotype was seen a few times. The chain employs TRBV3-1 and TRBJ2-2; 13 nucleotides line up with TRBD2. V was pared by 1 base and J by 4 bases, with 6 bases of the junction left unmatched. This CDR3 region has 18 residues. The germline V gene has CDR1 LGHDT and CDR2 YNNKEL (reference sequence). The CDR3 here is CASSQVGLAGVSTGELFF. The CDR3 coding sequence is TGTGCCAGCAGCCAAGTAGGACTAGCGGGAGTATCCACCGGGGAGCTGTTTTTT.

This clonotype was picked up many times. The V call is TRBV20-1, the J call TRBJ1-1; D is ambiguous. The CDR3 extends over 14 amino acids. Germline V CDR1 and CDR2: DFQATT, SNEGSKA (reference sequence). Trimming cost V 1 base and J 4 bases, with 13 bases left between them. The CDR3 loop is CSARGGLGGTEAFF. The CDR3, as DNA: TGCAGTGCTAGAGGCGGGCTGGGAGGCACTGAAGCTTTCTTT.

The table lists this clonotype with many counts. V gene TRBV3-1 combines with J gene TRBJ2-7; D not resolved. V lost 1 base to trimming and J lost 5 bases, with 18 bases between them. The length of the CDR3 is 16 residues. CDR1 LGHDT and CDR2 YNNKEL come from the germline V gene (reference sequence). The CDR3 DNA reads as TGTGCCAGCAGCCAAGCTCTCCCTCGAATGGGTAACGAGCAGTACTTC. Its translation is CASSQALPRMGNEQYF.

This clonotype was seen more than once but under ten times. The rearrangement joins TRBV28 to TRBJ2-7, with TRBD2 as a possible D gene (7 bases). V gave up 6 bases and J gave up 0 bases, with 18 bases separating them. CDR3 length equals 16 residues. Germline loops: CDR1 MDHEN, CDR2 SYDVKM. The CDR3, as DNA: TGTGCCAGCAGCCCCACGGGGGGCGGGAGCTCCTACGAGCAGTACTTC. Encoded protein: CASSPTGGGSSYEQYF.

In its sample, this clonotype was seen many times. The genes are TRBV5-5 and TRBJ1-1, with D hard to call. Trimming cost V 2 bases and J 0 bases, with 8 bases left between them. CDR3 size: 14 residues. Germline loops: CDR1 SGHKS, CDR2 YYEKEE (reference sequence). The DNA for the CDR3 is TGTGCCAGCAGCTTCGGTCAAGTGAACACTGAAGCTTTCTTT. Residues: CASSFGQVNTEAFF.

V and J are TRBV18 and TRBJ2-7; D gene unclear. Deletions cut 0 bases from V and 5 bases from J, with 8 bases between. The germline V gene encodes CDR1 KGHSH and CDR2 LQKENI. The CDR3 runs to 13 residues. In DNA form, the CDR3 reads TGTGCCAGCTCACCACCCTACAGCAACGAGCAGTACTTC. Amino acid sequence: CASSPPYSNEQYF.

In its sample, this clonotype was seen many times. The rearrangement links TRBV6-1 to TRBJ1-1, with 8 bases that match TRBD1. Trimming cost V 4 bases and J 2 bases; bases outside gene matches: 3. Germline V CDR1 and CDR2: MNHNS, SASEGT. The CDR3 extends over 14 amino acids. The CDR3: CASSADRVNTEAFF. The CDR3 DNA sequence: TGTGCCAGCAGTGCGGACAGGGTAAACACTGAAGCTTTCTTT.

The gene calls are TRBV20-1 and TRBJ2-1; 9 positions agree with TRBD2. V shed 0 bases, J shed 6 bases, and the junction held 6 bases outside the gene matches. Germline V gene sequence: CDR1 DFQATT, CDR2 SNEGSKA (reference sequence). The CDR3 covers 15 residues. The CDR3 spells CSARDLAGDLNEQFF. Written as DNA, the CDR3 is TGCAGTGCTAGAGACTTAGCGGGAGACCTCAATGAGCAGTTCTTC.

At least ten counts were recorded for this clonotype. The chain combines TRBV28 with TRBJ2-3; D is unclear. The CDR3 loop spans 14 amino acids. V lost 5 bases, J lost 6 bases, and 15 bases lay in between. CDR1 is MDHEN, CDR2 SYDVKM, per germline. DNA of the CDR3: TGTGCCAGCAGTCCGACCGGGTTGGTGGATACGCAGTATTTT. It specifies CASSPTGLVDTQYF.

This clonotype was observed many times. V is TRBV20-1 and J is TRBJ2-2; 10 nucleotides match TRBD1. This CDR3 has 14 amino acids. J gave up 7 bases and V 1 base, and 3 bases lay outside the gene matches. Germline lookup yields CDR1 DFQATT and CDR2 SNEGSKA (reference sequence). CDR3 bases: TGCAGTGCTAGAGGACAGGGGGCGAGCGGGGAGCTGTTTTTT. Its protein is CSARGQGASGELFF.

This clonotype has a count of ten or more. The V gene is TRBV7-2, the J gene TRBJ2-5; no clear D. This CDR3 comprises 14 residues. CDR1 and CDR2 (germline): SGHTA, FQGNSA. Trimming took off 0 bases at V and 1 base at J, with 6 bases between the two ends. CDR3 loop: CASSLAGSQETQYF. The CDR3 region has the DNA TGTGCCAGCAGCTTAGCAGGTTCCCAAGAGACCCAGTACTTC.

V gene TRBV20-1 combines with J gene TRBJ2-1; no firm D call. Deletions cut 2 bases from V and 9 bases from J, with 8 bases between. There are 11 residues in the CDR3. Germline CDR1 and CDR2: DFQATT and SNEGSKA (reference sequence). The CDR3: CSARNLREQFF. In nucleotides, the CDR3 is TGCAGTGCTAGAAATCTCCGTGAGCAGTTCTTC.